Listed here are 22 T cell receptor beta chains from one sample, sequenced in a study of blood T cell repertoires in COVID-19. Profiling relied on immunoSEQ multiplex PCR, and the TCRdb table lists in-frame clones only, not all of them. The table shows about 260,000 clones, with 87% occurring only once. Sequencing used peripheral blood. These receptors were collected from a woman between 40 and 55 years old who had recovered from COVID-19.

This clone was seen a handful of times. This chain joins TRBV9 and TRBJ1-1; D remains ambiguous. The CDR3 has 15 residues. V lost 0 bases, J lost 1 base, and 10 bases lay in between. The germline gives CDR1 SGDLS, CDR2 YYNGEE. CDR3 in amino acids: CASSVAGRPNTEAFF. In DNA form, the CDR3 reads TGTGCCAGCAGCGTAGCCGGCAGGCCGAACACTGAAGCTTTCTTT.

The CDR3 loop is CASSLATEGVTF. CDR3 coding DNA: TGTGCCAGCAGCTTAGCTACGGAAGGGGTCACCTTC. This rearrangement joins TRBV11-2 to TRBJ1-2, with D possibly TRBD1 on 5 matching bases. With 1 base removed from V and 13 bases from J, the gap between germline ends came to 13 bases. Germline V gene data show CDR1 as SGHAT and CDR2 as FQNNGV. The CDR3 is 12 amino acids.

The chain joins TRBV6-5 to TRBJ1-2, with D maybe TRBD1 (5 bases). CDR1 and CDR2 (germline): MNHEY, SVGAGI. Deletions cut 7 bases from V and 2 bases from J, with 14 bases between. The CDR3 covers 14 residues. DNA for the CDR3: TGTGCCAGCACCAGAGGAAGGGGAAACTATGGCTACACCTTC. Protein: CASTRGRGNYGYTF.

This rearrangement joins TRBV4-3 to TRBJ2-3; D call uncertain. The germline V and J ends were trimmed by 0 bases and 4 bases, with 8 bases remaining between them. CDR3 size: 14 residues. CDR1 is LGHNA, CDR2 YSLEER, per germline. The CDR3 coding sequence is TGCGCCAGCAGCCAAGAACCGGGTGCAGATACGCAGTATTTT. This translates into CASSQEPGADTQYF.

The V call is TRBV19, the J call TRBJ2-1, with 10 nucleotides matching TRBD2. This CDR3 has 19 residues. V was clipped by 2 bases and J by 3 bases; unmatched bases: 13. In germline, CDR1 is LNHDA, CDR2 SQIVND (reference sequence). The CDR3 spells CASSITGGKRGGIYNEQFF. The CDR3 coding sequence is TGTGCCAGTAGTATAACCGGCGGGAAGCGGGGGGGTATCTACAATGAGCAGTTCTTC.

The chain is built from TRBV27 and TRBJ2-7; a possible D gene is TRBD2 (5 bases). CDR3 length: 13 residues. The V gene lost 5 bases and the J gene lost 5 bases, with 13 bases spanning the gap. The germline gives CDR1 MNHEY, CDR2 SMNVEV (reference sequence). CDR3 in amino acids: CASSPITRDEQYF. CDR3 nucleotide sequence: TGTGCCAGCAGTCCCATAACTAGGGACGAGCAGTACTTC.

The genes are TRBV6-5 and TRBJ1-2; 9 bases fit TRBD1. Germline assignment: CDR1 MNHEY and CDR2 SVGAGI. The V gene end was trimmed by 5 bases and the J gene end by 6 bases; junction bases not matched to a gene: 4. This CDR3 is built from 13 residues. The CDR3 DNA sequence: TGTGCCAGCAGTAGGGACAGGGAAAATGGCTACACCTTC. This encodes CASSRDRENGYTF.

This clone was picked up one time. This chain links TRBV5-5 with TRBJ2-7, with 7 bases identical to TRBD1. Germline V gene data show CDR1 as SGHKS and CDR2 as YYEKEE (reference sequence). V dropped 5 bases and J dropped 3; count of bases not matched to a gene: 8. This CDR3 has 14 amino acids. The DNA of the CDR3 is TGTGCCAGCAGATCCGGGACAGCCCTCTACGAGCAGTACTTC. Residues: CASRSGTALYEQYF.

This rearrangement joins TRBV4-1 to TRBJ2-7; 8 bases fit TRBD1. The germline V gene encodes CDR1 MGHRA and CDR2 YSYEKL. The V segment lost 0 bases and the J segment 7 bases; nucleotides outside the gene matches: 8. This CDR3 spans 15 amino acids. CDR3 in DNA: TGCGCCAGCAGCCAAGATCCGGCCAGGGGGCTTGAGCAGTACTTC. It codes for CASSQDPARGLEQYF.

The rearrangement joins TRBV6-5 to TRBJ2-7, with 8 nucleotides matching TRBD1. Germline-derived CDR1 and CDR2 are MNHEY and SVGAGI. This CDR3 spans 15 amino acids. V shed 2 bases and J 4 bases; nucleotides not matched to a gene: 7. The CDR3 coding sequence is TGTGCCAGCAGTTACACAGGGGGTGGTAGTTACGAGCAGTACTTC. As protein: CASSYTGGGSYEQYF.

V gene TRBV6-5 combines with J gene TRBJ2-7, with TRBD1 identical over 8 bases. CDR3 length: 13 residues. CDR1 is MNHEY and CDR2 is SVGAGI in the germline V gene. Unmatched junction bases numbered 5, after V lost 7 bases and J lost 3 bases. The CDR3 nucleotides are TGTGCCAGCACGGGACAGGCCTTCTACGAGCAGTACTTC. The encoded protein is CASTGQAFYEQYF.

This clone has just a few counts. The chain has TRBV18 and TRBJ1-6; the D gene is possibly TRBD1 (6 bases). This CDR3 comprises 12 residues. The germline gives CDR1 KGHSH, CDR2 LQKENI. The V gene lost 1 base and the J gene lost 17 bases, with 12 bases spanning the gap. DNA for the CDR3: TGTGCCAGCTCACCACAAGGGAGGGACATCCACTTT. Protein sequence: CASSPQGRDIHF.

The chain combines TRBV21-1 with TRBJ2-7; the table's TRBD1 call for D was not verified on the DNA. TRBV21-1 is reported as a pseudogene. This CDR3 spans 16 amino acids. The CDR3 is CPPGENTFRGRHEQYF. CDR3 in DNA: TGTCCCCCAGGGGAAAACACCTTCAGGGGGCGCCACGAGCAGTACTTC.

This clone came up once. The chain carries TRBV7-2 and TRBJ2-3, with D possibly being TRBD2 (6 bases). CDR1 is SGHTA, CDR2 FQGNSA, per germline. This CDR3 contains 16 residues. V dropped 0 bases and J dropped 2 bases, with 12 bases sitting between them. The CDR3 region is CASSLAASAATDTQYF. CDR3 nucleotides: TGTGCCAGCAGCTTAGCGGCTAGCGCCGCCACAGATACGCAGTATTTT.

The V call is TRBV5-4, the J call TRBJ1-3, with a tentative D call TRBD1 (5 bases). The CDR3 contains 15 residues. The V end lost 1 base, the J end lost 2 bases, and 10 bases lay between the germline ends. Germline V gene data show CDR1 as SGHNT and CDR2 as YYREEE (reference sequence). This CDR3 is CASSLMGRAGNTIYF. Written as DNA, the CDR3 is TGTGCCAGCAGCTTGATGGGCAGGGCTGGAAACACCATATATTTT.

The rearrangement links TRBV6-1 to TRBJ1-1; the D gene is possibly TRBD1 (5 bases). Germline V gene lookup returns CDR1 MNHNS and CDR2 SASEGT. With 3 bases removed from V and 3 bases from J, the gap between germline ends came to 14 bases. This CDR3 has 15 amino acids. The CDR3 coding sequence is TGTGCCAGCAGTGAGTCACAGGAAGGGTACACTGAAGCTTTCTTT. Translating gives CASSESQEGYTEAFF.

The chain employs TRBV5-1 and TRBJ1-1; the match to TRBD1 covers 8 bases. The CDR3 covers 15 residues. Germline V gene lookup returns CDR1 SGHRS and CDR2 YFSETQ. V dropped 4 bases and J dropped 0; count of bases not matched to a gene: 5. CDR3 loop: CASSPHRGVNTEAFF. The CDR3 coding sequence is TGCGCCAGCAGCCCGCACAGGGGGGTGAACACTGAAGCTTTCTTT. The whole variable domain, remainder taken from reference TRBV5-1 and TRBJ1-1, is KAGVTQTPRYLIKTRGQQVTLSCSPISGHRSVSWYQQTPGQGLQFLFEYFSETQRNKGNFPGRFSGRQFSNSRSEMNVSTLELGDSALYLCASSPHRGVNTEAFFGQGTRLTVV.

Here the CDR3 reads CASRLSTLNTEAFF. DNA for the CDR3: TGTGCCAGCAGATTATCAACTTTGAACACTGAAGCTTTCTTT. The V gene is TRBV6-5, the J gene TRBJ1-1, with D unresolved. Trimming stripped 6 bases from V and 0 bases from J, with 11 bases between. Germline V CDR1 and CDR2: MNHEY, SVGAGI. The CDR3 is 14 amino acids.

CDR3 DNA: TGTGCCAGCAGGCGGACAGCTAACACTGAAGCTTTCTTT. Its translation is CASRRTANTEAFF. This chain uses TRBV6-1 with TRBJ1-1; possible D gene TRBD1, 6 bases. Trimming cost V 6 bases and J 2 bases, with 10 bases left between them. Germline CDR1 MNHNS, CDR2 SASEGT. CDR3 size: 13 residues.

The V gene is TRBV5-8, the J gene TRBJ2-7; 9 bases align to TRBD1. Germline trimming cut 4 bases from V and 2 bases from J; bases unmatched to any gene: 4. Germline lookup yields CDR1 SGHTS and CDR2 YDEGEE. This CDR3 contains 14 residues. The CDR3 reads CASSRGQGPYEQYF. The DNA for the CDR3 is TGTGCCAGCAGCCGGGGACAGGGCCCCTACGAGCAGTACTTC.

The chain combines TRBV2 with TRBJ1-2, with 9 bases fitting TRBD1. There are 14 residues in the CDR3. Trimming at V came to 8 bases and at J to 0 bases, leaving 4 bases not matched to a gene. Germline CDR1 SNHLY, CDR2 FYNNEI. The CDR3 reads CASGDRATNYGYTF. The DNA for the CDR3 is TGTGCCAGCGGGGACAGGGCAACTAACTATGGCTACACCTTC.

V is TRBV5-1 and J is TRBJ1-1; D is unresolved. Germline CDR1 SGHRS, CDR2 YFSETQ. V was pared by 1 base and J by 5 bases, with 12 bases between. CDR3 size: 14 residues. In DNA, the CDR3 is TGCGCCAGCAGCTTGAACGCTCACGGGACTGAAGCTTTCTTT. Its protein is CASSLNAHGTEAFF. Full variable domain (rest looked up from reference TRBV5-1 and TRBJ1-1): KAGVTQTPRYLIKTRGQQVTLSCSPISGHRSVSWYQQTPGQGLQFLFEYFSETQRNKGNFPGRFSGRQFSNSRSEMNVSTLELGDSALYLCASSLNAHGTEAFFGQGTRLTVV.